Only a few counts were recorded for the clone carrying this T cell receptor (beta chain). This entry is derived from a study of blood T cell repertoires in COVID-19. Clones were read by immunoSEQ multiplex PCR, and TCRdb kept only the in-frame ones, dropping some. The repertoire holds 70,000 to 95,000 clones, almost 80% seen once, with under 20% in the top ten. The germline V gene encodes CDR1 SNHLY and CDR2 FYNNEI. Trimming cost V 8 bases and J 3 bases, with 11 bases left between them. This CDR3 spans 14 amino acids. The chain couples TRBV2 to TRBJ1-6, with D tentatively TRBD1 (5 bases). This receptor was taken from a human donor in a cohort sampled during active COVID-19. The sequencing input was peripheral blood. The CDR3 loop is CASLAGNYNSPLHF. In DNA form, the CDR3 reads TGTGCCAGCCTCGCAGGGAACTATAATTCACCCCTCCACTTT.